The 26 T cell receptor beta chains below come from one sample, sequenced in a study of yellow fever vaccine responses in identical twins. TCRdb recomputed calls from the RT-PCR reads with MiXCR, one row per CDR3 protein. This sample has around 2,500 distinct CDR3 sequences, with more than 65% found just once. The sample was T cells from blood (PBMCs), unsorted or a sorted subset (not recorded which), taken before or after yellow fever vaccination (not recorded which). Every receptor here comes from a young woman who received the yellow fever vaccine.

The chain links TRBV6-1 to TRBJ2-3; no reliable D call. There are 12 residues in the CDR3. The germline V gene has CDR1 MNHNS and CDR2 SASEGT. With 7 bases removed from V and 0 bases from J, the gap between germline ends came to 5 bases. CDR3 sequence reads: CASTSSTDTQYF. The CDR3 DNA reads TGTGCCAGCACCTCTAGCACAGATACGCAGTATTTT.

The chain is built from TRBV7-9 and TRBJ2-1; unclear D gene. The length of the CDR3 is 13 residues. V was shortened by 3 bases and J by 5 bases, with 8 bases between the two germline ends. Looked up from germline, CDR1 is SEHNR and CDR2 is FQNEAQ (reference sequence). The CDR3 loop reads CASSFQKNNEQFF. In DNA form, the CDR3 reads TGTGCCAGCAGCTTTCAGAAAAACAATGAGCAGTTCTTC.

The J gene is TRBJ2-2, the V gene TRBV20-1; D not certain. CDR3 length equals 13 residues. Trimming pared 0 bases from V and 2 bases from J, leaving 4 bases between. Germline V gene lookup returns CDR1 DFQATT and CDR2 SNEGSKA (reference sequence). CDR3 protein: CSAREGNTGELFF. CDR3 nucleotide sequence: TGCAGTGCTAGAGAGGGAAACACCGGGGAGCTGTTTTTT.

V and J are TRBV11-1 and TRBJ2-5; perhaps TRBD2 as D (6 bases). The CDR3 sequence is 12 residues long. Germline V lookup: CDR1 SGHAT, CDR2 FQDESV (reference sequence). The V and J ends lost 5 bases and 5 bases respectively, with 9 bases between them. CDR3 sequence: CASSAAGETQYF. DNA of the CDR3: TGTGCCAGCAGCGCAGCGGGCGAGACCCAGTACTTC.

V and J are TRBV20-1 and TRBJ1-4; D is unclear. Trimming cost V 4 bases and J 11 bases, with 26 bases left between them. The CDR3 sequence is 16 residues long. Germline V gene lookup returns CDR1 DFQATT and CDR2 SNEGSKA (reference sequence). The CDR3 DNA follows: TGCAGTGCTACGTCGTGGGTTATGAGGGAACCAGAGAAACTGTTTTTT. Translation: CSATSWVMREPEKLFF.

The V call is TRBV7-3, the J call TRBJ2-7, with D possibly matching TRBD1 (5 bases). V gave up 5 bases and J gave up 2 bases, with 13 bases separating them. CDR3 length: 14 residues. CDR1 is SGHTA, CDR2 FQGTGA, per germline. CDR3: CASSAGSVPYEQYF. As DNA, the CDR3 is TGTGCCAGCAGCGCAGGGTCGGTGCCCTACGAGCAGTACTTC. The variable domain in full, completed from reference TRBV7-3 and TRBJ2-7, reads GAGVSQTPSNKVTEKGKYVELRCDPISGHTALYWYRQSLGQGPEFLIYFQGTGAADDSGLPNDRFFAVRPEGSVSTLKIQRTERGDSAVYLCASSAGSVPYEQYFGPGTRLTVT.

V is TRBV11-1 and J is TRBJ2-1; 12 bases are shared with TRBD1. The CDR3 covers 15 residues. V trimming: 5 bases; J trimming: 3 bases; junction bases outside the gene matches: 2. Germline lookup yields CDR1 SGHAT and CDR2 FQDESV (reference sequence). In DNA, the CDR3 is TGTGCCAGCAGCAGGGACAGGGGGCTCTACAATGAGCAGTTCTTC. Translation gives CASSRDRGLYNEQFF.

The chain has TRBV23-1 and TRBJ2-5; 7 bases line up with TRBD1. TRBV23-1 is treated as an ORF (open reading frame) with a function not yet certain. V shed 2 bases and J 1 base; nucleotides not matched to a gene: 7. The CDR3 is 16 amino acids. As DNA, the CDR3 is TGCGCCAGCAGTCAACGACAACAGGGGACCCAAGAGACCCAGTACTTC. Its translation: CASSQRQQGTQETQYF.

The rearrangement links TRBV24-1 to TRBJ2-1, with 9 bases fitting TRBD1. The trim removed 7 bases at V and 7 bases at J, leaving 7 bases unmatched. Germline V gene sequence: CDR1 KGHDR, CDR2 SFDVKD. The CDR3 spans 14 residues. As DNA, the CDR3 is TGTGCCACCAGCCTACAGGGGGCGAGGAATGAGCAGTTCTTC. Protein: CATSLQGARNEQFF.

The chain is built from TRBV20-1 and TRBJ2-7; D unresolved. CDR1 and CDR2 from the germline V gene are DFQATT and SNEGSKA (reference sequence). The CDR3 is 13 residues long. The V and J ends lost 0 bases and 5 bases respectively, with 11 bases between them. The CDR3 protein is CSARERSIHEQYV. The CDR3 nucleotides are TGCAGTGCTAGAGAGCGTAGTATCCACGAGCAGTACGTC.

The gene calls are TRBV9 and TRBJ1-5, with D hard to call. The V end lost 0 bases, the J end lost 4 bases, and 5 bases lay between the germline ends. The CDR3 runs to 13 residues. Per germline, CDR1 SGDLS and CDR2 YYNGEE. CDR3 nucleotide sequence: TGTGCCAGCAGCGTAGGCCAGAATCAGCCCCAGCATTTT. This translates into CASSVGQNQPQHF.

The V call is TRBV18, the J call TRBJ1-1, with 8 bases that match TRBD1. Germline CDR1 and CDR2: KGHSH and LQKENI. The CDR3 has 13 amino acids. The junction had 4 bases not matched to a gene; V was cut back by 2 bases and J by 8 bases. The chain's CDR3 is CASSPIRGQEAFF. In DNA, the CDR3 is TGTGCCAGCTCACCAATCAGGGGGCAAGAAGCTTTCTTT.

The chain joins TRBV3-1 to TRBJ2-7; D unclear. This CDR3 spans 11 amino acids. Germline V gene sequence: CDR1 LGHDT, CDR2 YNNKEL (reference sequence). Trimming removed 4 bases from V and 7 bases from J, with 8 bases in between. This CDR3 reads CASSPAGEQYV. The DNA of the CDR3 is TGTGCCAGCAGCCCGGCTGGGGAGCAGTACGTC.

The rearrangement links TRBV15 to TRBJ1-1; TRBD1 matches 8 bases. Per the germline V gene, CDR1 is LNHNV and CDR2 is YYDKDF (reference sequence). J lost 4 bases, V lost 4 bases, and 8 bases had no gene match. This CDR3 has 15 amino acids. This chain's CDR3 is CATSTDRGPGTEAFF. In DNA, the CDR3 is TGTGCCACCAGCACAGACAGGGGCCCGGGCACTGAAGCTTTCTTT.

The CDR3 is CASSIRANTGANVLTF. The DNA for the CDR3 is TGTGCCAGCAGTATCCGGGCTAATACTGGGGCCAACGTCCTGACTTTC. The chain combines TRBV6-1 with TRBJ2-6; D remains ambiguous. V shed 5 bases and J shed 2 bases, with 13 bases lying between them. The CDR3 is 16 amino acids. CDR1 MNHNS and CDR2 SASEGT come from the germline V gene.

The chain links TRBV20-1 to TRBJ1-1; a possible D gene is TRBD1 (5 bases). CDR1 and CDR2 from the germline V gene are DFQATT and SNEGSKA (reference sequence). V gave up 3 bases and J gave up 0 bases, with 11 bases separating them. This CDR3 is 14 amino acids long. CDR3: CSARIQGMNTEAFF. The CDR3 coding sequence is TGCAGTGCTAGGATCCAGGGTATGAACACTGAAGCTTTCTTT.

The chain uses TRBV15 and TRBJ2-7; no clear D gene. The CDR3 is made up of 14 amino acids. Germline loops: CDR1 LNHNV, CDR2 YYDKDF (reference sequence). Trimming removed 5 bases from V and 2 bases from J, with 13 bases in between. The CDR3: CATSDRSDTYEQYV. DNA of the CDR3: TGTGCCACCAGCGACCGTAGTGATACCTACGAGCAGTACGTC.

The CDR3 is CATSRVGLANQPQHF. CDR3 DNA sequence: TGTGCCACCAGCAGAGTCGGGCTCGCAAATCAGCCCCAGCATTTT. The chain links TRBV15 to TRBJ1-5, with D unclear. V lost 1 base and J 4 bases, leaving 11 bases between the germline ends. Germline V gene sequence: CDR1 LNHNV, CDR2 YYDKDF (reference sequence). The CDR3 is 15 amino acids.

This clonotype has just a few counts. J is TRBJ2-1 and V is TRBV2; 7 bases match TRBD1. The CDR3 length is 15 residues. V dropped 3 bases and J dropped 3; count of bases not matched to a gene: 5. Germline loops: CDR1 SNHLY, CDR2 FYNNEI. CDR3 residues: CASSDSQGDYNEQFF. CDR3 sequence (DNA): TGTGCCAGCAGTGACAGTCAGGGGGACTACAATGAGCAGTTCTTC.

The CDR3 sequence: CASSALDRVRNQPQHF. The CDR3 DNA reads TGTGCCAGCAGTGCCCTGGACAGGGTGCGCAATCAGCCCCAGCATTTT. The V call is TRBV6-2 or TRBV6-3, the J call TRBJ1-5; 8 nucleotides align to TRBD1. V trimming: 5 bases; J trimming: 2 bases; junction bases outside the gene matches: 8. The CDR3 sequence is 16 residues long. Germline assignment: CDR1 MNHEY and CDR2 SVGEGT.

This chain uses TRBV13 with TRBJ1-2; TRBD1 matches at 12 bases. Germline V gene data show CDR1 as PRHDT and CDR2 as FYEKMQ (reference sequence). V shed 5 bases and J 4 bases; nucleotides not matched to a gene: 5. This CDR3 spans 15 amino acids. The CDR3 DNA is TGTGCCAGCAGCCCGGGGACAGGGGGCGTCTATGGCTACACCTTC. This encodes CASSPGTGGVYGYTF.

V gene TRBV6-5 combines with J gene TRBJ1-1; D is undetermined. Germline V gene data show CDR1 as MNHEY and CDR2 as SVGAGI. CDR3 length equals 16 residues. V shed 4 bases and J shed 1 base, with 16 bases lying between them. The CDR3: CASSSLSAATNTEAFF. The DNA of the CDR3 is TGTGCCAGCAGTTCCCTCTCGGCAGCGACGAACACTGAAGCTTTCTTT.

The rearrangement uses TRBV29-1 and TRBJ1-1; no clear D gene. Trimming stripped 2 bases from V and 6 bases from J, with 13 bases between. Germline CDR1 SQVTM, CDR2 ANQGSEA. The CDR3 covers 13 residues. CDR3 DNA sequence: TGCAGCGTTGAATCTTTACACAAAGCTGAAGCTTTCTTT. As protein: CSVESLHKAEAFF. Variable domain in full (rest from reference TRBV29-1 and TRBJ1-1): SAVISQKPSRDICQRGTSLTIQCQVDSQVTMMFWYRQQPGQSLTLIATANQGSEATYESGFVIDKFPISRPNLTFSTLTVSNMSPEDSSIYLCSVESLHKAEAFFGQGTRLTVV.

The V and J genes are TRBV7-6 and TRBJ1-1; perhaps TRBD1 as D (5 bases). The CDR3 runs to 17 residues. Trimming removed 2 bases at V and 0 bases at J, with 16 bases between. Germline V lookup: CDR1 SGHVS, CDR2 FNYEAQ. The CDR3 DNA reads TGTGCCAGCAGCTTAACAAGGGGAAACCGTTTGAACACTGAAGCTTTCTTT. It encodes CASSLTRGNRLNTEAFF.

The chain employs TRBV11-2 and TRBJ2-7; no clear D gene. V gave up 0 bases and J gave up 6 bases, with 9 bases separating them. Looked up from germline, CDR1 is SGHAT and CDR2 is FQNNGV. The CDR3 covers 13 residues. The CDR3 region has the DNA TGTGCCAGCAGCTTAGAGATGGGCCTCGAGCAGTACTTC. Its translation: CASSLEMGLEQYF.

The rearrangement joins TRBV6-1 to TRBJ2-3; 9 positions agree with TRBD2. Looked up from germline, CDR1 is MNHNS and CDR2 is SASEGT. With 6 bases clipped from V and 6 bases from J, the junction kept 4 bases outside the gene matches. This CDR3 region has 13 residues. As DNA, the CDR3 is TGTGCCAGCAGCAGGCGGGGGGGGGATACGCAGTATTTT. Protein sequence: CASSRRGGDTQYF.